This is a list of T cell receptor beta chains from one sample in a study of beta chain features in type 1 diabetes. Method: immunoSEQ multiplex PCR; TCRdb's copy keeps in-frame clones and lacks some. The data hold roughly 150,000 clones, with roughly 9% observed a single time. Sequencing was carried out using central memory CD4+ T cells from blood. Receptor source: a woman in her 30s with type 1 diabetes. CDR3s leave out the opening cysteine and the closing phenylalanine or tryptophan.

>TRBV5-1|TRBJ2-3
ASSLPGVTTGDTQY
>TRBV4-1|TRBJ1-4
ASSQEPGGQGEKLF
>TRBV7-2|TRBJ2-1
ASSLETSGETTQF
>TRBV11-3|TRBJ1-1
ASSLEGANTEAF
>TRBV25-1|TRBJ1-2
ASSEISWQGTLGYT
>TRBV19|TRBJ2-3
ASRRLAEGDTQY
>TRBV7-8|TRBJ1-1
ASSQQGAMNTEAF
>TRBV6-6|TRBJ1-5
ASSYLNSNQPQH
>TRBV7-9|TRBJ2-1
ASSLDRGSWNEQF
>TRBV2|TRBJ2-7
ASRDGTSARYEQY
>TRBV28|TRBJ2-3
ASSSAGLNTDTQY
>TRBV5-1|TRBJ2-1
ASSLMSIYNEQF
>TRBV27|TRBJ2-2
ASSLSRSGHTGELF
>TRBV28|TRBJ2-5
ASSLGSSRGEQY